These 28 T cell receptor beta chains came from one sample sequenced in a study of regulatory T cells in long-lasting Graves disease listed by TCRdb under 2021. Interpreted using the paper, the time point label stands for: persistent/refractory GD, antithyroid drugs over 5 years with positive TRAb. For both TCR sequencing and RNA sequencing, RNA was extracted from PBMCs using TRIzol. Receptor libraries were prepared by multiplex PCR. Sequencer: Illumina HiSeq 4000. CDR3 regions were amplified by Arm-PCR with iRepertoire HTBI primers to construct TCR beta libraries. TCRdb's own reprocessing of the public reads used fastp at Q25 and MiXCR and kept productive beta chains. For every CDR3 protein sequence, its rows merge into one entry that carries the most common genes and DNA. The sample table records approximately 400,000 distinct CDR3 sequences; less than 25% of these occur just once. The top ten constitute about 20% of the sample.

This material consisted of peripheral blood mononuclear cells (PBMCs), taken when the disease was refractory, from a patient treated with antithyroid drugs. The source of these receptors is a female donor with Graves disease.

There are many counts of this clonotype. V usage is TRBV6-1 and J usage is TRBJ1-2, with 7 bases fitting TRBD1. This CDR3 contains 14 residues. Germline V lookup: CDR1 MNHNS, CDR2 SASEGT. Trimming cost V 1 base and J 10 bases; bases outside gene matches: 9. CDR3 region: CASSEGQGQLFYTF. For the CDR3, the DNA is TGTGCCAGCAGTGAAGGACAGGGACAACTATTCTACACCTTC.

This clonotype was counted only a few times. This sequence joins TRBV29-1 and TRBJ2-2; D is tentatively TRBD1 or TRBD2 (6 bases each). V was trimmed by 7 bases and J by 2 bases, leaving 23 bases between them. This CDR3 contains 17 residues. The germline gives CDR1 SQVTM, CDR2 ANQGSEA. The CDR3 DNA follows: TGCAGCGCCTCTGGAATGCGCCAGGGGACTAACACCGGGGAGCTGTTTTTT. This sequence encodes CSASGMRQGTNTGELFF.

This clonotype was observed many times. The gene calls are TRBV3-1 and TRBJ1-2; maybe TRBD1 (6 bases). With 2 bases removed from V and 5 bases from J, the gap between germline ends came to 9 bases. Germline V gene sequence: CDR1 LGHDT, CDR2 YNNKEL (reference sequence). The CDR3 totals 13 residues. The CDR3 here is CASSQRGGYGYTF. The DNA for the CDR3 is TGTGCCAGCAGCCAAAGAGGGGGGTATGGCTACACCTTC.

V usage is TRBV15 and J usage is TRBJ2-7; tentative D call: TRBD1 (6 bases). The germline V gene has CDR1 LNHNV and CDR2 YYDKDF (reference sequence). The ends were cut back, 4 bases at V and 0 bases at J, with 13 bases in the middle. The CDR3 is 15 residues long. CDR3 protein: CATSMTADSSYEQYF. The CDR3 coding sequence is TGTGCCACCAGCATGACAGCGGACAGCTCCTACGAGCAGTACTTC.

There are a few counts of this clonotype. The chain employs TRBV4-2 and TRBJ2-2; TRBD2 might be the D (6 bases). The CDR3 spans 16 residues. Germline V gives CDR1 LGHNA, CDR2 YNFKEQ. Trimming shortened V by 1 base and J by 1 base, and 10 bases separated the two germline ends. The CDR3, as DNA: TGTGCCAGCAGCCAAGTTGGGGGGTTGAACACCGGGGAGCTGTTTTTT. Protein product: CASSQVGGLNTGELFF.

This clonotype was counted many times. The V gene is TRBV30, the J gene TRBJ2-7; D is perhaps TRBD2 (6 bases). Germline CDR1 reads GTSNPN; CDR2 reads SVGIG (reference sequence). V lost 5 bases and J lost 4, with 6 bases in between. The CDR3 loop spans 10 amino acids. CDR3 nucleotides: TGTGCCTGGGGGAGGTACGAGCAGTACTTC. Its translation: CAWGRYEQYF.

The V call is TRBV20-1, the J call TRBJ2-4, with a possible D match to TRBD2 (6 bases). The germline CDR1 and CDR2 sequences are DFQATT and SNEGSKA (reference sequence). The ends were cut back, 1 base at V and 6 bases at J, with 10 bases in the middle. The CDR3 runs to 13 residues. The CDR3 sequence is CSARVGGLNIQYF. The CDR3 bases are TGCAGTGCTAGAGTTGGGGGGTTAAACATTCAGTACTTC.

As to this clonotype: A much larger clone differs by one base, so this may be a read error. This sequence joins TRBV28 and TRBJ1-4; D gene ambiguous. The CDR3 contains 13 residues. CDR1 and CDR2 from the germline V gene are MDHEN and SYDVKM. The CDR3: CASSPGPGENLFF. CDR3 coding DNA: TGTGCCAGCTCTCCCGGGCCGGGTGAAAACCTGTTTTTT.

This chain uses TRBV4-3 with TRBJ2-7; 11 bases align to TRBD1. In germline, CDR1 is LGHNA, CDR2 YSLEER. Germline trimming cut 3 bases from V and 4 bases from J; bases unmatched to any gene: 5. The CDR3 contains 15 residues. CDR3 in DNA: TGCGCCAGCAGCCAGGGGACAGGGGGATATTACGAGCAGTACTTC. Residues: CASSQGTGGYYEQYF.

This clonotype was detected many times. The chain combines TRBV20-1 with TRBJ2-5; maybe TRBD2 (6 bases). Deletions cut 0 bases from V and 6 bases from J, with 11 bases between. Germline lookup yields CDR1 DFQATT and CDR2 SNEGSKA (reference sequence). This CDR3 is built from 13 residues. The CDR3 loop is CSARDGSGQTQYF. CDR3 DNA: TGCAGTGCTAGAGACGGGAGCGGTCAGACCCAGTACTTC.

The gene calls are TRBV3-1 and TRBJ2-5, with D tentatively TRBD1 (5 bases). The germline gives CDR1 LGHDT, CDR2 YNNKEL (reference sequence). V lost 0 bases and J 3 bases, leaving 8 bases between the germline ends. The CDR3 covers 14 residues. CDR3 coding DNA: TGTGCCAGCAGCCAAGACCCAGGGAAAGAGACCCAGTACTTC. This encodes CASSQDPGKETQYF.

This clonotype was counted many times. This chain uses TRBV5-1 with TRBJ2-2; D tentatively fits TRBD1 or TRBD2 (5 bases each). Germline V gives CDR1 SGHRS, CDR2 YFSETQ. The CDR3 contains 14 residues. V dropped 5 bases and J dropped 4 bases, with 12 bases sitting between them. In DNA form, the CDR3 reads TGCGCCAGCAGTTCCGGGACGGCCACCGGGGAGCTGTTTTTT. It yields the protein CASSSGTATGELFF. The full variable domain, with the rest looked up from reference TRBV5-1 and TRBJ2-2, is KAGVTQTPRYLIKTRGQQVTLSCSPISGHRSVSWYQQTPGQGLQFLFEYFSETQRNKGNFPGRFSGRQFSNSRSEMNVSTLELGDSALYLCASSSGTATGELFFGEGSRLTVL.

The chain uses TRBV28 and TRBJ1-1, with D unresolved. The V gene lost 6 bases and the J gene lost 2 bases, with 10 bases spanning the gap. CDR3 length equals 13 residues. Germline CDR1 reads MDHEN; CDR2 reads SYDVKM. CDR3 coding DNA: TGTGCCAGCAGATGGAGAATTAACACTGAAGCTTTCTTT. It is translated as CASRWRINTEAFF.

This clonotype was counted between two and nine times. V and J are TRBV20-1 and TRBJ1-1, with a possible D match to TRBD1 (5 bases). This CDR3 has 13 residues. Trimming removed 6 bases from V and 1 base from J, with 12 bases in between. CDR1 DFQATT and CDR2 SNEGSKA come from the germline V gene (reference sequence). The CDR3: CSAMRGWNTEAFF. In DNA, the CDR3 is TGCAGTGCCATGAGGGGCTGGAACACTGAAGCTTTCTTT.

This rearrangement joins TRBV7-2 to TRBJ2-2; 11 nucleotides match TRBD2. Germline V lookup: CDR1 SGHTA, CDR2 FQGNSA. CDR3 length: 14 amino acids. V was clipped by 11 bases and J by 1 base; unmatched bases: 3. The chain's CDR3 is CAAGTSGNTGELFF. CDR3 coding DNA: TGTGCCGCCGGGACTAGCGGGAACACCGGGGAGCTGTTTTTT.

The CDR3 DNA is TGTGCCAGCCAGCAGAGGGGGGGCACCGGGGAGCTGTTTTTT. This translates into CASQQRGGTGELFF. V and J are TRBV7-3 and TRBJ2-2, with a weak D call TRBD2 (7 bases). The CDR3 extends over 14 amino acids. Germline V gene lookup returns CDR1 SGHTA and CDR2 FQGTGA. V was cut by 8 bases and J by 4 bases, with 14 bases left in between. Variable domain in full (rest from reference TRBV7-3 and TRBJ2-2): GAGVSQTPSNKVTEKGKYVELRCDPISGHTALYWYRQSLGQGPEFLIYFQGTGAADDSGLPNDRFFAVRPEGSVSTLKIQRTERGDSAVYLCASQQRGGTGELFFGEGSRLTVL.

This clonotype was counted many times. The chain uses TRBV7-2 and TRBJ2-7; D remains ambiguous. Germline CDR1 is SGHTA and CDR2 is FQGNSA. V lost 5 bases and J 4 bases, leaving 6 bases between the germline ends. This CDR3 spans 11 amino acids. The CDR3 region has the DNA TGTGCCAGCAGCAACAATTACGAGCAGTACTTC. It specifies CASSNNYEQYF.

For the CDR3, the DNA is TGTGCCAGCAGCGTAGAGGGGGCCGAGGGAAAGGACGAGCAGTACTTC. Translating gives CASSVEGAEGKDEQYF. J is TRBJ2-7 and V is TRBV9; 7 nucleotides line up with TRBD1. Trimming cost V 0 bases and J 5 bases; bases outside gene matches: 11. The CDR3 sequence is 16 residues long. Germline V gene sequence: CDR1 SGDLS, CDR2 YYNGEE.

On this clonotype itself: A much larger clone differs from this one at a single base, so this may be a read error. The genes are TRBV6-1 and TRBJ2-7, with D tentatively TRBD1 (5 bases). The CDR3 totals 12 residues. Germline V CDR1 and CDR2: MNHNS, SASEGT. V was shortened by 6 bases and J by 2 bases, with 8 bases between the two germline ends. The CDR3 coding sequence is TGTGCCAGCAGCGACAGTACCTACGAGCAGTACTTC. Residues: CASSDSTYEQYF.

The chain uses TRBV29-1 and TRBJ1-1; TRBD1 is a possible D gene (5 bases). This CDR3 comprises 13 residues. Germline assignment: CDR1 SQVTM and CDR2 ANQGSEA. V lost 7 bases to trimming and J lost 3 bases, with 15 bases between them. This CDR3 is CSAERGFYTEAFF. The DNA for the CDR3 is TGCAGCGCCGAAAGGGGTTTTTACACTGAAGCTTTCTTT.

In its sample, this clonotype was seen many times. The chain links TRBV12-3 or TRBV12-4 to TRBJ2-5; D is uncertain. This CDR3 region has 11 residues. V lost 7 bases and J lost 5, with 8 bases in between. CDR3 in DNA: TGTGCCAGCACCACGTCGGAGACCCAGTACTTC. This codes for CASTTSETQYF.

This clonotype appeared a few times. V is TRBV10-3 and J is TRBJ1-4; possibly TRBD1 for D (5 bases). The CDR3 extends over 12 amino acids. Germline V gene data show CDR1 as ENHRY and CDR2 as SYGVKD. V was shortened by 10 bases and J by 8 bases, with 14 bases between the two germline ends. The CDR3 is CATGGVDEKLFF. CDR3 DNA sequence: TGTGCCACCGGGGGGGTGGACGAAAAACTGTTTTTT.

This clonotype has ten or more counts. As DNA, the CDR3 is TGTGCCAGCAGCAACCCCATACCGTACCAAGAGACCCAGTACTTC. Amino acid sequence: CASSNPIPYQETQYF. This chain links TRBV7-9 with TRBJ2-5, with D hard to call. Germline values: CDR1 SEHNR, CDR2 FQNEAQ (reference sequence). This CDR3 contains 15 residues. Trimming took off 5 bases at V and 0 bases at J, with 13 bases between the two ends.

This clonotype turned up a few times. CDR3 loop: CASRKGYRRNNQPQHF. In DNA, the CDR3 is TGTGCCAGCAGGAAGGGTTATAGGAGAAACAATCAGCCCCAGCATTTT. The chain links TRBV6-4 to TRBJ1-5; no clear D gene. From germline, CDR1 is MRHNA and CDR2 SNTAGT. The CDR3 is made up of 16 amino acids. V lost 6 bases and J 3 bases, leaving 18 bases between the germline ends.

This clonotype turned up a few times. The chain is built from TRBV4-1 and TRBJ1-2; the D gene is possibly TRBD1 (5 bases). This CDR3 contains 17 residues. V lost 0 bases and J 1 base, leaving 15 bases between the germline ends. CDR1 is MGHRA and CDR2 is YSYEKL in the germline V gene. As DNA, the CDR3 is TGCGCCAGCAGCCAAGAACCGAGTGTACAGGTTAACTATGGCTACACCTTC. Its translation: CASSQEPSVQVNYGYTF.

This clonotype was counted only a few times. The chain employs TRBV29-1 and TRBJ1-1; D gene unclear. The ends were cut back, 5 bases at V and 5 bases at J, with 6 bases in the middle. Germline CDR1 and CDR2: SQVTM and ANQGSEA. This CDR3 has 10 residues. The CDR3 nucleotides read TGCAGCGTTTTTCAGACTGAAGCTTTCTTT. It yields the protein CSVFQTEAFF.

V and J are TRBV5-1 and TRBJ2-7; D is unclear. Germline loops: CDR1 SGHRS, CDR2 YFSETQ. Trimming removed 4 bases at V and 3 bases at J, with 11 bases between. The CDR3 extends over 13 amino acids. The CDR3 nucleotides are TGCGCCAGCAGCGACGCGGACCTCTACGAGCAGTACTTC. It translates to CASSDADLYEQYF.

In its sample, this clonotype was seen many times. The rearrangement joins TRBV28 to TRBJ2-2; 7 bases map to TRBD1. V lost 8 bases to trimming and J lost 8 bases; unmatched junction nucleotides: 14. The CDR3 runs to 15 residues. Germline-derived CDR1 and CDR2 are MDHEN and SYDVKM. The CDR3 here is CASSKPGTASGELFF. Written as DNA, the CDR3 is TGTGCCAGCTCCAAGCCGGGGACAGCCTCAGGGGAGCTGTTTTTT.